These T cell receptor beta chains were read from a single sample in a study of blood T cell repertoires in COVID-19. Clones were sequenced by immunoSEQ multiplex PCR, and TCRdb holds only the in-frame ones, with some missing. The sample carries 180,000 or so clones, 80% to 90% recorded once. Sequencing was done on a sample of peripheral blood. All receptors derive from a woman between 50 and 59 years old with acute or convalescent COVID-19. CDR3s include the opening cysteine and the closing phenylalanine or tryptophan. A D gene is named only where the DNA matches it firmly. Clone size appears in some rows only: once, few, many, or a class for an expanded clone.

d_call,v_call,j_call,clone_size,cdr3_aa,cdr3_nt
-,TRBV9,TRBJ2-5,-,CASSVTGELETQYF,TGTGCCAGCAGCGTAACCGGGGAGTTAGAGACCCAGTACTTC
TRBD1,TRBV6-2/TRBV6-3,TRBJ1-1,-,CASSYSRGLTEAFF,TGTGCCAGCAGTTACTCCAGGGGGCTCACTGAAGCTTTCTTT
-,TRBV11-2,TRBJ2-5,once,CASRRTNQETQYF,TGTGCCAGCAGAAGGACTAACCAAGAGACCCAGTACTTC
-,TRBV7-3,TRBJ1-1,-,CASSSQANTEAFF,TGTGCCAGCAGCTCCCAGGCGAACACTGAAGCTTTCTTT
TRBD1,TRBV11-2,TRBJ2-2,-,CASSLSGGRTGELFF,TGTGCCAGCAGCTTATCAGGGGGCCGTACCGGGGAGCTGTTTTTT
TRBD2,TRBV6-4,TRBJ2-1,-,CANHPLGTSGDSSSYNEQFF,TGTGCCAACCATCCCCTTGGGACTAGCGGAGATTCGAGCTCCTACAATGAGCAGTTCTTC
-,TRBV30,TRBJ1-2,-,CAWSVPFIRPTTNYGYTF,TGTGCCTGGAGTGTACCTTTCATTCGACCGACTACTAACTATGGCTACACCTTC
TRBD1,TRBV7-6,TRBJ2-3,-,CASSHRQGPEADTQYF,TGTGCCAGCAGCCACAGACAGGGTCCGGAGGCAGATACGCAGTATTTT
TRBD1,TRBV11-2,TRBJ1-4,once,CASSQGTERWEKLFF,TGTGCCAGCAGCCAAGGGACAGAGCGGTGGGAAAAACTGTTTTTT
-,TRBV28,TRBJ2-2,-,CASSFPGRELFF,TGTGCCAGCAGTTTTCCTGGCCGAGAGCTGTTTTTT
-,TRBV5-6,TRBJ1-1,-,CASSNGVSERAFF,TGTGCCAGCAGCAACGGGGTATCAGAGCGGGCTTTCTTT
-,TRBV18,TRBJ1-3,-,CASSPRWGDGNTIYF,TGTGCCAGCTCACCACGTTGGGGGGACGGAAACACCATATATTTT
-,TRBV6-2/TRBV6-3,TRBJ2-3,few,CASSFSGFGDTQYF,TGTGCCAGCAGTTTCAGCGGTTTCGGGGATACGCAGTATTTT
-,TRBV19,TRBJ2-4,-,CASSILAKNIQYF,TGTGCCAGTAGTATCCTCGCCAAAAACATTCAGTACTTC
TRBD2,TRBV4-3,TRBJ2-4,-,CASSQGSGSSPKNIQYF,TGCGCCAGCAGCCAAGGAAGCGGGAGTTCGCCCAAAAACATTCAGTACTTC
TRBD1,TRBV4-2,TRBJ1-6,-,CASSQGSGTGDSPLHF,TGTGCCAGCAGCCAAGGGAGCGGGACAGGGGATTCACCCCTCCACTTT
-,TRBV19,TRBJ1-1,-,CASSDGWQGGTEAFF,TGTGCCAGTAGCGATGGGTGGCAGGGTGGGACTGAAGCTTTCTTT
TRBD1,TRBV27,TRBJ2-7,-,CASSFLGQGAYEQYF,TGTGCCAGCAGTTTCCTAGGACAGGGTGCCTACGAGCAGTACTTC